The 26 T cell receptor beta chains presented below share a single source sample, sequenced in a study of blood T cell repertoires in COVID-19. This table comes from immunoSEQ multiplex PCR, and its TCRdb copy is limited to in-frame clones, with some not included. The table shows about 85,000 clones, with around four fifths occurring only once. What was sequenced was peripheral blood. All receptors come from a man aged 65 to 85 with acute or convalescent COVID-19.

V usage is TRBV5-4 and J usage is TRBJ2-3, with TRBD2 identical over 8 bases. The CDR3 runs 16 residues. Losses at the gene ends were 4 bases for V and 4 bases for J; bases not matched to a gene: 11. CDR1 is SGHNT and CDR2 is YYREEE in the germline V gene (reference sequence). DNA for the CDR3: TGTGCCAGCAGCCGTGGGGACCGGCGGGGGGCAGATACGCAGTATTTT. It specifies CASSRGDRRGADTQYF.

A note on this clone: The sample has other DNA sequences that encode this CDR3 too. The CDR3, as DNA: TGTGCCAGCAGTTTTAACGGAGATCAGCCCCAGCATTTT. Its translation is CASSFNGDQPQHF. The V call is TRBV12-3 or TRBV12-4, the J call TRBJ1-5; D is uncertain. The CDR3 sequence is 13 residues long. V lost 3 bases, J lost 5 bases, and 8 bases lay in between.

V usage is TRBV11-2 and J usage is TRBJ2-3; 9 positions match TRBD1. Germline loops: CDR1 SGHAT, CDR2 FQNNGV. V was pared by 4 bases and J by 6 bases, with 20 bases of the junction left unmatched. This CDR3 is built from 19 residues. The chain's CDR3 is CASSSGAGQGLSISDTQYF. Here the CDR3 DNA reads TGTGCCAGCAGCTCGGGCGCGGGACAGGGCTTATCTATCTCTGATACGCAGTATTTT.

J is TRBJ2-3 and V is TRBV6-5; 10 nucleotides line up with TRBD2. V dropped 3 bases and J dropped 9; count of bases not matched to a gene: 6. Germline lookup yields CDR1 MNHEY and CDR2 SVGAGI. This CDR3 comprises 14 residues. The DNA of the CDR3 is TGTGCCAGCAGTTATGAGCGGGGGGGCGACACGCAGTATTTT. It is translated as CASSYERGGDTQYF.

The J gene is TRBJ2-5, the V gene TRBV5-1, with D perhaps matching TRBD1 (5 bases). From germline, CDR1 is SGHRS and CDR2 YFSETQ. V dropped 4 bases and J dropped 0 bases, with 10 bases sitting between them. This CDR3 has 14 amino acids. The CDR3 protein is CASSKGWNQETQYF. The CDR3 bases are TGCGCCAGCAGCAAGGGGTGGAACCAAGAGACCCAGTACTTC.

The chain employs TRBV10-3 and TRBJ1-6; 7 bases are shared with TRBD1. With V trimmed by 0 bases and J by 4 bases, 3 bases remained unmatched. The CDR3 loop spans 16 amino acids. The germline gives CDR1 ENHRY, CDR2 SYGVKD. DNA of the CDR3: TGTGCCATCAGTGAGTCTCAGGGACAGTATAATTCACCCCTCCACTTT. Translating it yields CAISESQGQYNSPLHF.

The rearrangement links TRBV5-1 to TRBJ2-2, with a weak D call TRBD1 (6 bases). Trimming pared 4 bases from V and 1 base from J, leaving 11 bases between. Germline lookup yields CDR1 SGHRS and CDR2 YFSETQ. The CDR3 sequence is 15 residues long. DNA for the CDR3: TGCGCCAGCAGCCCCGGGACACAGAACACCGGGGAGCTGTTTTTT. This translates into CASSPGTQNTGELFF.

The chain carries TRBV6-5 and TRBJ2-3; TRBD2 matches 10 bases. The CDR3 extends over 16 amino acids. Trimming took 0 bases from V and 5 from J; bases not matched to a gene: 5. Germline V CDR1 and CDR2: MNHEY, SVGAGI. DNA of the CDR3: TGTGCCAGCAGTTACTCTCGAGCGGGGGGGCAAGATACGCAGTATTTT. Encoded protein: CASSYSRAGGQDTQYF.

This clone is a singleton in its sample. The chain employs TRBV28 and TRBJ1-2; D possibly corresponds to TRBD1 (5 bases). This CDR3 spans 12 amino acids. V lost 6 bases and J lost 1, with 6 bases in between. Per the germline V gene, CDR1 is MDHEN and CDR2 is SYDVKM. The CDR3 region is CASRTVNYGYTF. In nucleotides, the CDR3 is TGTGCCAGCAGGACAGTTAACTATGGCTACACCTTC.

The rearrangement links TRBV2 to TRBJ1-3; 7 nucleotides align to TRBD1. CDR3 length equals 15 residues. With V trimmed by 6 bases and J by 0 bases, 5 bases remained unmatched. Germline-derived CDR1 and CDR2 are SNHLY and FYNNEI. The CDR3 DNA reads TGTGCCAGCAGATCTGACAGGGACTCTGGAAACACCATATATTTT. This gives the protein CASRSDRDSGNTIYF.

The V call is TRBV5-6, the J call TRBJ2-1; 14 nucleotides align to TRBD2. The germline gives CDR1 SGHDT, CDR2 YYEEEE. V lost 2 bases to trimming and J lost 10 bases; unmatched junction nucleotides: 5. The CDR3 is made up of 15 amino acids. The CDR3 protein is CASSFGLAGGWEQFF. Here the CDR3 DNA reads TGTGCCAGCAGCTTTGGACTAGCGGGGGGTTGGGAGCAGTTCTTC.

V gene TRBV19 combines with J gene TRBJ1-2; D is uncertain. CDR1 is LNHDA, CDR2 SQIVND, per germline (reference sequence). The V end was cut by 7 bases, the J end by 7 bases, with 16 bases between. The CDR3 length is 13 residues. The CDR3 loop reads CASTHLAGRGYTF. As DNA, the CDR3 is TGTGCCAGTACCCACTTGGCAGGTCGTGGCTACACCTTC.

The rearrangement uses TRBV11-2 and TRBJ1-1, with D possibly TRBD1 on 5 matching bases. Germline V gene lookup returns CDR1 SGHAT and CDR2 FQNNGV. Between the trimmed V and J ends, which lost 3 bases and 2 bases, there was a span of 7 bases. CDR3 length: 13 amino acids. CDR3 coding DNA: TGTGCCAGCAGCTTCGGGACTAACACTGAAGCTTTCTTT. Translated: CASSFGTNTEAFF.

The chain carries TRBV7-2 and TRBJ2-5; 8 bases align to TRBD1. The CDR3 is 18 amino acids. Germline V CDR1 and CDR2: SGHTA, FQGNSA. V lost 6 bases, J lost 10 bases, and 25 bases stayed unmatched. Here the CDR3 DNA reads TGTGCCAGCAGTATAATCCCCTCCGCGACAGGGGCCCCTTTGGACCAGTACTTC. This encodes CASSIIPSATGAPLDQYF.

This chain connects TRBV7-8 to TRBJ2-1; D is uncertain. The CDR3 extends over 11 amino acids. In germline, CDR1 is SGHVS, CDR2 FQNEAQ. V shed 3 bases and J shed 9 bases, with 6 bases lying between them. CDR3 coding DNA: TGTGCCAGCAGCTTTTTGGCTGAGCAGTTCTTC. Residues: CASSFLAEQFF.

The chain employs TRBV11-3 and TRBJ2-1, with TRBD1 matching 7 bases. The CDR3 spans 14 residues. Germline values: CDR1 SGHNT, CDR2 YENEEA. V lost 5 bases and J lost 4; bases outside the gene matches: 5. Here the CDR3 DNA reads TGTGCCAGCAGCCCCGGGACAGTATACAATGAGCAGTTCTTC. Residues: CASSPGTVYNEQFF.

The V and J genes are TRBV11-1 and TRBJ2-2, with a weak D call TRBD1 (6 bases). The CDR3 is made up of 16 amino acids. With 6 bases removed from V and 4 bases from J, the gap between germline ends came to 18 bases. The V gene's germline CDR1 is SGHAT and CDR2 FQDESV (reference sequence). The CDR3 bases are TGTGCCAGCAGTCTCAGCAGGGGATCTGGCACCGGGGAGCTGTTTTTT. Encoded protein: CASSLSRGSGTGELFF.

This chain uses TRBV12-5 with TRBJ1-1; D is unresolved. Trimming removed 5 bases from V and 1 base from J, with 5 bases in between. Looked up from germline, CDR1 is LGHNT and CDR2 is FRNRAP. The CDR3 has 12 residues. Here the CDR3 reads CASGQKNTEAFF. CDR3 nucleotides: TGTGCTAGTGGTCAAAAGAACACTGAAGCTTTCTTT. Supplemented by reference TRBV12-5 and TRBJ1-1, the full variable domain reads DARVTQTPRHKVTEMGQEVTMRCQPILGHNTVFWYRQTMMQGLELLAYFRNRAPLDDSGMPKDRFSAEMPDATLATLKIQPSEPRDSAVYFCASGQKNTEAFFGQGTRLTVV.

The chain links TRBV6-5 to TRBJ2-1; 8 bases are shared with TRBD2. The CDR3 runs to 15 residues. Germline assignment: CDR1 MNHEY and CDR2 SVGAGI. V was clipped by 9 bases and J by 3 bases; unmatched bases: 10. CDR3 amino acids: CASSSRGGIYNEQFF. In nucleotides, the CDR3 is TGTGCCAGTTCATCCCGGGGGGGAATCTACAATGAGCAGTTCTTC.

V gene TRBV27 combines with J gene TRBJ2-7; 9 bases are a match to TRBD2. Germline values: CDR1 MNHEY, CDR2 SMNVEV (reference sequence). The CDR3 runs to 15 residues. V lost 6 bases and J lost 1; bases outside the gene matches: 7. The CDR3: CASRSTTSGSYEQYF. As DNA, the CDR3 is TGTGCCAGCAGATCAACGACTAGCGGTTCCTACGAGCAGTACTTC.

This chain links TRBV27 with TRBJ2-1, with D possibly matching TRBD2 (6 bases). Germline V gene lookup returns CDR1 MNHEY and CDR2 SMNVEV (reference sequence). The V and J ends lost 5 bases and 0 bases respectively, with 11 bases between them. The CDR3 spans 15 residues. In nucleotides, the CDR3 is TGTGCCAGCAGTAGCGTCGGGGGCTCCTACAATGAGCAGTTCTTC. Translating gives CASSSVGGSYNEQFF.

The chain carries TRBV28 and TRBJ2-7; 9 positions match TRBD2. From germline, CDR1 is MDHEN and CDR2 SYDVKM. V lost 5 bases, J lost 0 bases, and 5 bases stayed unmatched. The CDR3 runs to 15 residues. The CDR3 sequence: CASSAGGGSSYEQYV. The CDR3 region has the DNA TGTGCCAGCAGTGCGGGAGGGGGGAGCTCCTACGAGCAGTACGTC.

The chain has TRBV12-3 or TRBV12-4 and TRBJ1-1; the D gene is possibly TRBD1 (5 bases). The length of the CDR3 is 13 residues. The V gene lost 3 bases and the J gene lost 9 bases, with 14 bases spanning the gap. CDR3 region: CASSFTVGTQAFF. CDR3 in DNA: TGTGCCAGCAGTTTCACGGTCGGGACTCAAGCTTTCTTT.

Regarding this clone: The junction departs from germline at one end; a sequencing error may be responsible. The gene calls are TRBV2 and TRBJ2-2, with D possibly matching TRBD1 (5 bases). Germline lookup yields CDR1 SNHLY and CDR2 FYNNEI. The CDR3 sequence is 14 residues long. The CDR3 DNA reads as TGTGCCAGCAGCGAAGACAGGAACACCGGGGAGCTGTTTTTT. Protein: CASSEDRNTGELFF.

The chain uses TRBV7-4 and TRBJ1-5, with 7 positions matching TRBD1. After removal of 6 bases from V and 0 bases from J, the junction contained 17 bases not matched to a gene. This CDR3 is built from 19 residues. CDR1 is SGHVT and CDR2 is SQSDAQ in the germline V gene. As DNA, the CDR3 is TGTGCCAGCAGTTTTAAACCGGGACAGAATCACTATAGCAATCAGCCCCAGCATTTT. Translating it yields CASSFKPGQNHYSNQPQHF.

V and J are TRBV3-1 (or the pseudogene TRBV3-2) and TRBJ2-2; 8 bases fit TRBD2. The CDR3 is 17 amino acids. The trim removed 1 base at V and 4 bases at J, leaving 8 bases unmatched. Germline loops: CDR1 LGHDT, CDR2 YNNKEL (reference sequence). CDR3 residues: CASSQAPSGGATGELFF. The CDR3, as DNA: TGTGCCAGCAGCCAAGCCCCCAGCGGGGGAGCCACCGGGGAGCTGTTTTTT.